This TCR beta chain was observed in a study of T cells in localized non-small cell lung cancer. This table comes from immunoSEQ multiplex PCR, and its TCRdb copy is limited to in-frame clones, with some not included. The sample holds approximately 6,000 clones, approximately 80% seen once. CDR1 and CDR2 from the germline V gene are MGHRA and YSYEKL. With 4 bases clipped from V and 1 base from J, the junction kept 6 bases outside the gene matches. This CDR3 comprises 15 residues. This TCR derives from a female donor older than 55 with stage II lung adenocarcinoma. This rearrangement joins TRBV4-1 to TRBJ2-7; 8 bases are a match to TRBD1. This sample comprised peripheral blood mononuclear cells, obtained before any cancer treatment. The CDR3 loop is CASSPGQGGSYEQYF. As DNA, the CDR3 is TGCGCCAGCAGCCCCGGACAGGGTGGGTCCTACGAGCAGTACTTC.